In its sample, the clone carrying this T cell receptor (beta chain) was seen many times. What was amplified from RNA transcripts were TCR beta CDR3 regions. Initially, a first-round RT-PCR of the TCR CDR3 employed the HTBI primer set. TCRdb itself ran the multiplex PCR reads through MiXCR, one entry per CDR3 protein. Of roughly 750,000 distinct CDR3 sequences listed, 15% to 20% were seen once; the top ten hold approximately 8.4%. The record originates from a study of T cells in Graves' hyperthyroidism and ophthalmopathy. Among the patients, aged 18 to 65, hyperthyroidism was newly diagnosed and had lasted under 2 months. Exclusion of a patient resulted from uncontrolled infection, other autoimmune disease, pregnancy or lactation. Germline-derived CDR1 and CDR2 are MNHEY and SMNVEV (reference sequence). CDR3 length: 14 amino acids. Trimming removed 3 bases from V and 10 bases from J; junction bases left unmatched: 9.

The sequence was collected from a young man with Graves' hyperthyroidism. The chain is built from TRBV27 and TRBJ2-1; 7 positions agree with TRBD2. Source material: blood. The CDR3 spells CASSFRQAGFEQFF. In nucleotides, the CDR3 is TGTGCCAGCAGTTTCAGGCAAGCGGGATTCGAGCAGTTCTTC.